Below, 17 T cell receptor beta chains from the same sample are listed, as sequenced in a study of beta chain features in type 1 diabetes (dated by TCRdb to about 2018). Library generation was performed with the immunoSEQ multiplex PCR assay. All of the isolated RNA was reverse transcribed with the High Capacity cDNA Reverse Transcription Kit, so expressed TCRB transcripts were sequenced. Held by TCRdb, this immuneACCESS table contains in-frame sequences only and omits some clones. Under half of the omission traces to an unresolved V gene where checked; the cause of the rest is unknown. The sample table records 300,000 to 400,000 clones; approximately 8.2% of these occur just once. The ten largest clones add up to around 0.44% of the sample. The specimen sequenced was central memory CD4+ T cells from blood. The source of these receptors is a woman aged 18-35 years in good health.

V gene TRBV7-3 combines with J gene TRBJ2-1, with TRBD2 matching 12 bases. Trimming removed 1 base from V and 9 bases from J; junction bases left unmatched: 10. The CDR3 loop spans 17 amino acids. The germline gives CDR1 SGHTA, CDR2 FQGTGA. In nucleotides, the CDR3 is TGTGCCAGCAGCTTAAGTTCCCCTAGCGGGAGGGGTGGTGAGCAGTTCTTC. Protein product: CASSLSSPSGRGGEQFF.

A few counts support this clone. The rearrangement links TRBV9 to TRBJ2-3; D unresolved. V was pared by 3 bases and J by 1 base, with 15 bases between. The CDR3 is 16 amino acids. Germline V gene lookup returns CDR1 SGDLS and CDR2 YYNGEE. For the CDR3, the DNA is TGTGCCAGCAGCGCTGGTCAGCAATGGGGCACAGATACGCAGTATTTT. Its translation: CASSAGQQWGTDTQYF.

This clone was counted many times. The chain combines TRBV14 with TRBJ1-3; D gene ambiguous. V gave up 1 base and J gave up 0 bases, with 4 bases separating them. The CDR3 totals 14 residues. CDR1 SGHDN and CDR2 FVKESK come from the germline V gene. The CDR3 reads CASSQGSSGNTIYF. Written as DNA, the CDR3 is TGTGCCAGCAGCCAAGGAAGCTCTGGAAACACCATATATTTT.

This chain connects TRBV18 to TRBJ1-1; D gene unclear. The CDR3 has 13 amino acids. Trimming took 6 bases from V and 1 from J, leaving 9 bases between them. Germline V CDR1 and CDR2: KGHSH, LQKENI. The CDR3 DNA follows: TGTGCCAGCTCCAGTACCCAGAACACTGAAGCTTTCTTT. It codes for CASSSTQNTEAFF.

The V call is TRBV11-2, the J call TRBJ2-3; D gene uncertain. The V gene's germline CDR1 is SGHAT and CDR2 FQNNGV. This CDR3 is 12 amino acids long. The V gene lost 3 bases and the J gene lost 2 bases, with 3 bases spanning the gap. Here the CDR3 DNA reads TGTGCCAGCAGCTTCCCCACAGATACGCAGTATTTT. This encodes CASSFPTDTQYF.

This clone was counted a few times. Possible read error: a much larger clone is one base away. The J gene is TRBJ1-1, the V gene TRBV7-3, with TRBD1 as a possible D gene (6 bases). V was trimmed by 5 bases and J by 1 base, leaving 8 bases between them. The CDR3 consists of 13 residues. Germline V gene lookup returns CDR1 SGHTA and CDR2 FQGTGA. The CDR3 loop reads CASSQQGNTEAFF. CDR3 nucleotides: TGTGCCAGCAGCCAACAGGGGAACACTGAAGCTTTCTTT.

This chain links TRBV7-8 with TRBJ2-1, with D possibly being TRBD1 (7 bases). Trimming removed 5 bases at V and 5 bases at J, with 16 bases between. The germline CDR1 and CDR2 sequences are SGHVS and FQNEAQ. The CDR3 has 15 residues. The CDR3 DNA reads as TGTGCCAGCAGCACTCGGGCCAGGGGGGACAATGAGCAGTTCTTC. Its protein product is CASSTRARGDNEQFF.

V and J are TRBV7-2 and TRBJ1-3; D uncertain. This CDR3 comprises 15 residues. Deletions cut 2 bases from V and 0 bases from J, with 8 bases between. Looked up from germline, CDR1 is SGHTA and CDR2 is FQGNSA. CDR3 nucleotide sequence: TGTGCCAGCAGCTTAAACGCGAACTCTGGAAACACCATATATTTT. It translates to CASSLNANSGNTIYF.

The chain couples TRBV6-6 to TRBJ1-5, with D possibly matching TRBD1 (5 bases). V was shortened by 8 bases and J by 4 bases, with 12 bases between the two germline ends. This CDR3 contains 13 residues. In germline, CDR1 is MNHNY, CDR2 SVGAGI (reference sequence). CDR3 loop: CASRDGQNQPQHF. The CDR3, as DNA: TGTGCCAGCCGGGACGGACAAAATCAGCCCCAGCATTTT.

In its sample, this clone was seen a few times. The gene calls are TRBV11-2 and TRBJ2-1; D remains ambiguous. Trimming pared 6 bases from V and 5 bases from J, leaving 14 bases between. CDR3 length: 14 residues. The germline gives CDR1 SGHAT, CDR2 FQNNGV. CDR3 sequence reads: CASSFRRTDNEQFF. In nucleotides, the CDR3 is TGTGCCAGCAGTTTTAGACGGACCGACAATGAGCAGTTCTTC.

To note about this clone: The sample has other DNA sequences that encode this CDR3 too. In DNA, the CDR3 is TGTGCCAGCAGCTTGGGGGCCAACACTGAAGCTTTCTTT. This gives the protein CASSLGANTEAFF. This chain connects TRBV5-6 to TRBJ1-1; no definite D call. Trimming shortened V by 0 bases and J by 2 bases, and 5 bases separated the two germline ends. The CDR3 is 13 amino acids. Germline V lookup: CDR1 SGHDT, CDR2 YYEEEE.

There are many counts of this clone. The genes are TRBV15 and TRBJ2-1, with TRBD2 identical over 8 bases. The V and J ends lost 1 base and 9 bases, in that order; junction bases with no gene match: 8. CDR1 is LNHNV, CDR2 YYDKDF, per germline (reference sequence). This CDR3 region has 15 residues. As DNA, the CDR3 is TGTGCCACCAGCAGAGGCCAGGGACTAGAGGTTGAGCAGTTCTTC. Protein: CATSRGQGLEVEQFF. Supplemented by reference TRBV15 and TRBJ2-1, the full variable domain reads DAMVIQNPRYQVTQFGKPVTLSCSQTLNHNVMYWYQQKSSQAPKLLFHYYDKDFNNEADTPDNFQSRRPNTSFCFLDIRSPGLGDTAMYLCATSRGQGLEVEQFFGPGTRLTVL.

This clone was counted a few times. V is TRBV12-2 and J is TRBJ2-1; the DNA was not compared with TRBD2, the D call given in the table. TRBV12-2 is a pseudogene. CDR3 length equals 12 residues. This chain's CDR3 is CASRPSCNEQFF. The CDR3 DNA follows: TGTGCAAGTCGCCCAAGCTGCAATGAGCAGTTCTTC.

This clone appeared a few times. DNA of the CDR3: TGTGCCAGCTCCCCGACAGGGTACGGGGGCACTGAAGCTTTCTTT. Translation gives CASSPTGYGGTEAFF. This chain links TRBV18 with TRBJ1-1; 7 bases map to TRBD1. The CDR3 consists of 15 residues. The V gene's germline CDR1 is KGHSH and CDR2 LQKENI. V was pared by 6 bases and J by 4 bases, with 11 bases of the junction left unmatched.

This clone was seen many times. At the DNA level, this CDR3 is encoded by other sequences in the same sample as well. The chain carries TRBV5-4 and TRBJ2-5; TRBD1 agrees at 8 bases. The length of the CDR3 is 15 residues. Trimming removed 4 bases from V and 2 bases from J; junction bases left unmatched: 7. From germline, CDR1 is SGHNT and CDR2 YYREEE (reference sequence). The CDR3 reads CASSGKGQAQETQYF. As DNA, the CDR3 is TGTGCCAGCAGCGGAAAGGGACAGGCACAAGAGACCCAGTACTTC.

The rearrangement uses TRBV6-6 and TRBJ1-4; TRBD1 matches 7 bases. Germline-derived CDR1 and CDR2 are MNHNY and SVGAGI (reference sequence). The CDR3 consists of 16 residues. The ends lost 5 bases at V and 6 bases at J; junction bases unmatched: 12. The CDR3 reads CASSNPGGASDEKLFF. The CDR3 nucleotides read TGTGCCAGCAGTAACCCAGGGGGGGCGTCTGATGAAAAACTGTTTTTT.

The chain combines TRBV14 with TRBJ2-7; TRBD2 matches at 10 bases. Germline lookup yields CDR1 SGHDN and CDR2 FVKESK. The CDR3 sequence is 19 residues long. V shed 3 bases and J 5 bases; nucleotides not matched to a gene: 19. The CDR3 is CASSQRGLGPSGSGDEQYF. In DNA form, the CDR3 reads TGTGCCAGCAGCCAGCGAGGGTTAGGACCTAGCGGGAGTGGGGACGAGCAGTACTTC.